The clone carrying this T cell receptor beta chain was seen just once. Its specificity is not known. The entry originates in a study of PD-1 blockade in classical Hodgkin lymphoma. Overall study findings and caveats: A significant rise in TCR diversity by C4D1 was seen for CD4+ but not CD8+ cells.

Per the germline V gene, CDR1 is LNHDA and CDR2 is SQIVND (reference sequence). The V segment lost 3 bases and the J segment 5 bases; nucleotides outside the gene matches: 9. This CDR3 has 16 amino acids. Generated by immunoSEQ multiplex PCR, the TCRdb table keeps only in-frame clones and is missing some. This sample carries 110,000 or so clones, 89% of them seen once, and the ten largest clones take around 20%. Autologous stem cell transplantation was followed by relapse in every patient, and brentuximab vedotin exposure varied. This specimen was peripheral blood mononuclear cells (PBMCs), taken before the second cycle of nivolumab. The sequence came from a human donor with classical Hodgkin lymphoma. The rearrangement uses TRBV19 and TRBJ1-5, with 8 bases lining up with TRBD1. CDR3 residues: CASSIDRGLGYQPQHF. CDR3 bases: TGTGCCAGTAGTATCGACAGGGGTTTAGGATATCAGCCCCAGCATTTT.